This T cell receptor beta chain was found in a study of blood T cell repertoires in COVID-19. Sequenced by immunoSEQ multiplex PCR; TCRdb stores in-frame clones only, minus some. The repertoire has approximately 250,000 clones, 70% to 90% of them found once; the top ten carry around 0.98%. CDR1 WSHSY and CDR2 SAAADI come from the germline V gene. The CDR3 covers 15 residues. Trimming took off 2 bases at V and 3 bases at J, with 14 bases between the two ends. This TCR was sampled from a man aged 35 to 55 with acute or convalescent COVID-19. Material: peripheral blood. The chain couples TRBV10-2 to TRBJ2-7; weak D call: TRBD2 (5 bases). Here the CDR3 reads CASSEGRPQSYEQYF. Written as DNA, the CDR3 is TGCGCCAGCAGTGAGGGGAGACCCCAGAGCTACGAGCAGTACTTC.